This T cell receptor beta chain was profiled in a study of shared clonotypes between healthy human individuals. On the study more broadly: There were three CD4 naive, three CD4 memory, two CD8 naive and one CD8 memory plates per donor. Study-level findings and limits: Against clonotypes common to all four donors, non-shared ones had lower generation probabilities.

Sequenced by immunoSEQ multiplex PCR; TCRdb stores in-frame clones only, minus some. The table shows 550,000 to 850,000 clones, with around two thirds occurring only once. V was pared by 4 bases and J by 9 bases, with 14 bases between. This CDR3 has 13 amino acids. Germline loops: CDR1 SGHDT, CDR2 YYEEEE. This clone was seen just once. Antigen unknown. The TCR comes from a woman in her twenties or thirties in good health. The sample consisted of memory CD4+ T cells sorted from blood. Subset indicated: CD45RA-negative fraction. V and J are TRBV5-6 and TRBJ1-3; D not certain. CDR3 bases: TGTGCCAGCAGCCGGCAGTCCGGAGTCACCATATATTTT. Residues: CASSRQSGVTIYF.